A selection of T cell receptor beta chains follows, all from one sample in a study of cytomegalovirus exposure and HLA in healthy donors. Using immunoSEQ multiplex PCR, the repertoire was profiled, and TCRdb retains in-frame clones only, with some absent. Counted here are around 190,000 clones, roughly 82% occurring once; the ten biggest clones make up approximately 1.5%. The sequencing input was PBMCs. The receptors were sampled from a woman aged 18-35 years in good health and CMV-seronegative. The CDR3 runs from the conserved cysteine through the conserved F or W. Each record gives: J gene, D gene, V gene, clone size, CDR3 DNA, CDR3 protein. The D gene is left open where the match is weak. The size of a clone is reported for some rows only, either as once, few or many, or as a class for expanded clones.

>TRBJ2-3|TRBD2|TRBV4-2|-
TGTGCCAGCAGCCAAGTAGCGGGAGGGCCGGCAGATACGCAGTATTTT
CASSQVAGGPADTQYF
>TRBJ2-1|TRBD2|TRBV6-1|-
TGTGCCAGCAGTTATCGGACTAGCCAGTTCTTC
CASSYRTSQFF
>TRBJ2-3|TRBD2|TRBV7-2|-
TGTGCCAGCAGCTTTCCTATACCCGGGACTAAACCTTACACAGATACGCAGTATTTT
CASSFPIPGTKPYTDTQYF
>TRBJ2-2|TRBD2|TRBV4-1|-
TGCGCCAGCAGCCATACACTAGCGGGGGGGCTCAACACCGGGGAGCTGTTTTTT
CASSHTLAGGLNTGELFF
>TRBJ1-2|-|TRBV7-3|-
TGTGCCAGCAGCTTATCGGGGAGCCCAACCTATGGCTACACCTTC
CASSLSGSPTYGYTF
>TRBJ2-1|-|TRBV7-9|-
TGTGCCAGCAGCCCAGGGGGGACTAGGGCCCATGAGCAGTTCTTC
CASSPGGTRAHEQFF
>TRBJ2-5|TRBD2|TRBV5-1|-
TGCGCCAGCAGCCAAGGACTAGCGGGGATTCAAGAGACCCAGTACTTC
CASSQGLAGIQETQYF
>TRBJ2-1|TRBD2|TRBV5-1|-
TGCGCCAGCAGCTTGCTAGCGGGAGGGCCTCAGTCTGAGCAGTTCTTC
CASSLLAGGPQSEQFF
>TRBJ1-1|TRBD1|TRBV4-1|-
TGCGCCAGCAGTACCACCAGAACCGGGACAGGCACTGAAGCTTTCTTT
CASSTTRTGTGTEAFF
>TRBJ2-5|-|TRBV5-1|-
TGCGCCAGCAGTATCCACACTACCCAAGAGACCCAGTACTTC
CASSIHTTQETQYF
>TRBJ2-5|-|TRBV11-2|-
TGTGCCAGCAGCTTAGGCTACAGGGATGAGACCCAGTACTTC
CASSLGYRDETQYF
>TRBJ1-3|-|TRBV29-1|-
TGCAGCGTCGGGGGGGACTCTGGAAACACCATATATTTT
CSVGGDSGNTIYF
>TRBJ2-7|-|TRBV6-6|-
TGTGCCAGCAGTTCAACAGGAAAGGGTACCTACGAGCAGTACTTC
CASSSTGKGTYEQYF
>TRBJ2-7|-|TRBV27|-
TGTGCCAGCAGTAAAATACAGGGTGGAGGTCCCATGGGGGAGCAGTACTTC
CASSKIQGGGPMGEQYF
>TRBJ2-5|-|TRBV11-2|-
TGTGCCAGCAGCTTAGGGACAGCCAGGGAGACCCAGTACTTC
CASSLGTARETQYF
>TRBJ2-7|TRBD2|TRBV5-1|-
TGCGCCAGCAGCTTGGCCAGCGGGAGCATCTCCTACGAGCAGTACTTC
CASSLASGSISYEQYF
>TRBJ2-1|-|TRBV12-5|once
TGTGCTAGTGGCACCTTAGAGCAGGGTGAGCAGTTCTTC
CASGTLEQGEQFF
>TRBJ1-6|-|TRBV6-1|-
TGTGCCAGCAGTGACAGGGAATATTCACCCCTCCACTTT
CASSDREYSPLHF
>TRBJ2-2|-|TRBV7-8|-
TGTGCCAGCAGTGCCGACAGCAACACCGGGGAGCTGTTTTTT
CASSADSNTGELFF
>TRBJ2-2|TRBD1|TRBV5-4|-
TGTGCCAGCAGCCCATTCCCACCGGACAGGGGAGATAACACCGGGGAGCTGTTTTTT
CASSPFPPDRGDNTGELFF
>TRBJ1-1|-|TRBV6-1|-
TGTGCCAGCAGTAAACCCGGGGGGGATGAAGCTTTCTTT
CASSKPGGDEAFF
>TRBJ2-1|TRBD2|TRBV7-8|-
TGTGCCAGCAGCTTAGGGGGGGGAGGGTACAATGAGCAGTTCTTC
CASSLGGGGYNEQFF
>TRBJ2-1|-|TRBV15|-
TGTGCCACCAACCCCCAGGGGAATGGGAATGAGCAGTTCTTC
CATNPQGNGNEQFF
>TRBJ2-3|TRBD1|TRBV5-1|-
TGCGCCAGCAGCGTAGACAGGGGCCGGGGTGATACGCAGTATTTT
CASSVDRGRGDTQYF
>TRBJ2-5|TRBD1|TRBV11-2|-
TGTGCCAGCAGTAAACCACAGGGGACCCAAGGGACCCAGTACTTC
CASSKPQGTQGTQYF
>TRBJ2-7|TRBD1|TRBV7-9|-
TGTGCCAGCAGCCGGGACAGGGGTGGGACCTACGAGCAGTACTTC
CASSRDRGGTYEQYF
>TRBJ1-1|-|TRBV19|-
TGTGCCTCAACCCCAGCGGGACAAGTGAACACTGAAGCTTTCTTT
CASTPAGQVNTEAFF
>TRBJ2-6|TRBD2|TRBV6-4|-
TGTGCCAGCAGTGGACTAGCGGGCTCTGGGGCCAACGTCCTGACTTTC
CASSGLAGSGANVLTF
>TRBJ2-3|-|TRBV29-1|once
TGCAGCGTTGTTTGGGGGCTGGCGACCTTCACAGATACGCAGTATTTT
CSVVWGLATFTDTQYF
>TRBJ2-2|TRBD2|TRBV9|-
TGTGCCAGCAGCGTAGCAGCGGGAGGCGGGACCGGGGAGCTGTTTTTT
CASSVAAGGGTGELFF
>TRBJ1-1|-|TRBV6-4|-
TGTGCCAGCAGTGAAAGCGGGCCCACTGAAGCTTTCTTT
CASSESGPTEAFF
>TRBJ2-7|TRBD2|TRBV4-2|once
TGTGCCAGCAGCCAAGCCCCTAGCGGGGTATCCTACGAGCAGTACTTC
CASSQAPSGVSYEQYF
>TRBJ1-5|TRBD1|TRBV11-2|-
TGTGCCAGCAGCTTAGGTTTGGGAGGGGGACAGGGTGGCAATCAGCCCCAGCATTTT
CASSLGLGGGQGGNQPQHF
>TRBJ1-1|-|TRBV7-3|-
TGTGCCAGCAGCTTAGAGCGGCAAACTGAAGCTTTCTTT
CASSLERQTEAFF
>TRBJ2-7|TRBD1|TRBV14|once
TGTGCCAGCAGTGCCGGGACAGGGCAGTACTTC
CASSAGTGQYF
>TRBJ1-1|-|TRBV4-2|-
TGTGCCAGCAGCCAAGATGTTCAGGGAGGCACTGAAGCTTTCTTT
CASSQDVQGGTEAFF
>TRBJ2-3|TRBD2|TRBV2|-
TGTGCCACCCAAGGGGCCCTCAAGCGGGAAGTCACAGATACGCAGTATTTT
CATQGALKREVTDTQYF
>TRBJ2-7|TRBD1|TRBV18|-
TGTGCCAGCTCACCGGACCGGGACAGGGACTCAAGCTCCTACGAGCAGTACTTC
CASSPDRDRDSSSYEQYF
>TRBJ1-3|-|TRBV10-3|-
TGTGCCATCAGTGAGTCTGACAGCTCTGGAAACACCATATATTTT
CAISESDSSGNTIYF
>TRBJ2-7|TRBD1|TRBV5-4|-
TGTGCCAGCAGCTTGGCCCGGACAGGGTCCTACCTAACCTACGAGCAGTACTTC
CASSLARTGSYLTYEQYF
>TRBJ1-5|-|TRBV29-1|-
TGCAGCGTTGGACAGAATAGCAATCAGCCCCAGCATTTT
CSVGQNSNQPQHF
>TRBJ1-1|TRBD1|TRBV27|-
TGTGCCAGCAGTTACTTAGGGACAGGGGAGAGAGTAGCTTTCTTT
CASSYLGTGERVAFF
>TRBJ1-5|-|TRBV7-9|-
TGTGCCAGCAGCCCCCCGGGGGGAACTTCGCAGCCCCAGCATTTT
CASSPPGGTSQPQHF
>TRBJ2-7|TRBD1|TRBV14|-
TGTGCCAGCAGCCAAGAAGGCCCCGCAGGGGGCTACGAGCAGTACTTC
CASSQEGPAGGYEQYF
>TRBJ2-7|-|TRBV27|-
TGTGCCAGCAGTTCATATACGGCGCCTAGCTCCTACGAGCAGTACTTC
CASSSYTAPSSYEQYF
>TRBJ2-2|TRBD1|TRBV11-2|-
TGTGCCAGCAGCTTCCGGGACAGACACACCGGGGAGCTGTTTTTT
CASSFRDRHTGELFF
>TRBJ2-7|TRBD2|TRBV9|-
TGTGCCAGCAGCGTAGCGCCGGGACTAGTAACCTACGAGCAGTACTTC
CASSVAPGLVTYEQYF
>TRBJ2-3|TRBD2|TRBV5-1|-
TGCGCCAGCACTGTAGCGGGGGGTCAATCAGATACGCAGTATTTT
CASTVAGGQSDTQYF
>TRBJ1-5|TRBD1|TRBV19|-
TGTGCCAGTAGTAAGGGACAGTACTCTCAGCCCCAGCATTTT
CASSKGQYSQPQHF
>TRBJ2-6|TRBD1|TRBV5-1|-
TGCGCCAGCAGCTTGGACGGGACAGGGGGCTCTGGGGCCAACGTCCTGACTTTC
CASSLDGTGGSGANVLTF
>TRBJ2-2|TRBD2|TRBV7-9|-
TGTGCCAGCAGCTTCGGGACTAGTGGCGGGGAGCTGTTTTTT
CASSFGTSGGELFF
>TRBJ1-2|-|TRBV9|-
TGTGCCAGCAGCGTAGACGGGAGGGCAGGGTATGGCTACACCTTC
CASSVDGRAGYGYTF
>TRBJ2-2|-|TRBV10-3|-
TGTGCCATCAGTGAGCGGGACACCGGGGAGCTGTTTTTT
CAISERDTGELFF
>TRBJ1-6|-|TRBV2|-
TGTGCCAGCAGTGAAGCCACACCAAGCGGGGCCCTCCACTTT
CASSEATPSGALHF
>TRBJ2-7|TRBD2|TRBV7-2|-
TGTGCCAGCAGCCCACGGACTAGCGGTTACGAGCAGTACTTC
CASSPRTSGYEQYF
>TRBJ1-1|-|TRBV27|-
TGTGCCAGCAGTTCCGAACAGGTTAAGAACACTGAAGCTTTCTTT
CASSSEQVKNTEAFF
>TRBJ2-2|TRBD1|TRBV10-1|-
TGCGCCAGCAGTGTCAACAGGGGCCCGCCGTCAGGGGAGCTGTTTTTT
CASSVNRGPPSGELFF
>TRBJ2-1|TRBD2|TRBV7-3|-
TGTGCCAGCAGTCACCACGACGGCGGGGGGCAATACAATGAGCAGTTCTTC
CASSHHDGGGQYNEQFF
>TRBJ2-7|-|TRBV5-4|-
TGTGCCAGCAGCCCTTTCGGACTGGCATCTCCGTACTACGAGCAGTACTTC
CASSPFGLASPYYEQYF
>TRBJ2-1|-|TRBV7-8|-
TGTGCCAGCAGCTTAGTAGACGACACTTATGAGCAGTTCTTC
CASSLVDDTYEQFF